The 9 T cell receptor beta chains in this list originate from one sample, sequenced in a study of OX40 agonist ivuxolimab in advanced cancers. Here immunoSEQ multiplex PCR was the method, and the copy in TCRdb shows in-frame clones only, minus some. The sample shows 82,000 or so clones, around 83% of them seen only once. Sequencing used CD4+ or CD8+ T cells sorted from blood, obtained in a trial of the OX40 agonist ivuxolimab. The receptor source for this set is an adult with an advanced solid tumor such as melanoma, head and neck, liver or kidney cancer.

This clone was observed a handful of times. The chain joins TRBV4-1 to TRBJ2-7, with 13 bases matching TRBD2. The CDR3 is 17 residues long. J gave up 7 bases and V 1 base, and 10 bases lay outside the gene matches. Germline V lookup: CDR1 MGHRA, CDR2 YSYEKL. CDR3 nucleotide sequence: TGCGCCAGCAGCCAAGGACTAGCGGGGGGCCCGGGTCGGGAGCAGTACTTC. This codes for CASSQGLAGGPGREQYF.

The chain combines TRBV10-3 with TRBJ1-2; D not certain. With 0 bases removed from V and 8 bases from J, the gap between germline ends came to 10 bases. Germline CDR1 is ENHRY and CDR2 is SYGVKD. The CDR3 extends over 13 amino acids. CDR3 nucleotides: TGTGCCATCAGTGAGTCGCAGGACTCGGGCTACACCTTC. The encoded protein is CAISESQDSGYTF.

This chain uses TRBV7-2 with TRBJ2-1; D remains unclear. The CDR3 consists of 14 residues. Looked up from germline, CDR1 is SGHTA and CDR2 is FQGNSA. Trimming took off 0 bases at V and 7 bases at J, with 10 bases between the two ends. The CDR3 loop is CASSLAGRFNEQFF. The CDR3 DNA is TGTGCCAGCAGCTTAGCCGGGCGGTTTAATGAGCAGTTCTTC.

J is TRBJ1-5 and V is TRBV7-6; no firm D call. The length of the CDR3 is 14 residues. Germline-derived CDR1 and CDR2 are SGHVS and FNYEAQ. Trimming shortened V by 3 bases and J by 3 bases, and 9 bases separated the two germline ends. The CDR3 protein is CASSFGGFNQPQHF. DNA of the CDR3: TGTGCCAGCAGCTTCGGCGGTTTCAATCAGCCCCAGCATTTT. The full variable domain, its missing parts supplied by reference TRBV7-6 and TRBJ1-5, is GAGVSQSPRYKVTKRGQDVALRCDPISGHVSLYWYRQALGQGPEFLTYFNYEAQQDKSGLPNDRFSAERPEGSISTLTIQRTEQRDSAMYRCASSFGGFNQPQHFGDGTRLSIL.

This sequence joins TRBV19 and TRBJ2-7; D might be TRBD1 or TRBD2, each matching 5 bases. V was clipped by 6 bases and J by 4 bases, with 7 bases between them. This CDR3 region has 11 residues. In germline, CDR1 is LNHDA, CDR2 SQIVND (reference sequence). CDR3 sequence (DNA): TGTGCCAGTAGGGGGGAGTACGAGCAGTACTTC. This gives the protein CASRGEYEQYF. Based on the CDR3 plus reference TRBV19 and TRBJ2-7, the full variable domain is DGGITQSPKYLFRKEGQNVTLSCEQNLNHDAMYWYRQDPGQGLRLIYYSQIVNDFQKGDIAEGYSVSREKKESFPLTVTSAQKNPTAFYLCASRGEYEQYFGPGTRLTVT.

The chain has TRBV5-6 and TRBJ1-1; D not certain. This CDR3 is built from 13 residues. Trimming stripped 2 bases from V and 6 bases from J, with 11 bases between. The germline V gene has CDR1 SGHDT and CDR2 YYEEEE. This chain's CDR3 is CASSLGGRPEAFF. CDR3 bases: TGTGCCAGCAGCTTAGGTGGTCGGCCTGAAGCTTTCTTT.

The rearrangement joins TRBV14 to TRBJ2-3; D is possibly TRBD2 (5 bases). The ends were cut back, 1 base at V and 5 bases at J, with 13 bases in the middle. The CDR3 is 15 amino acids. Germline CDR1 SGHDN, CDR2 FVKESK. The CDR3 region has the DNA TGTGCCAGCAGCCAAGGACTAAACCGAGGAGATACGCAGTATTTT. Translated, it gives CASSQGLNRGDTQYF.

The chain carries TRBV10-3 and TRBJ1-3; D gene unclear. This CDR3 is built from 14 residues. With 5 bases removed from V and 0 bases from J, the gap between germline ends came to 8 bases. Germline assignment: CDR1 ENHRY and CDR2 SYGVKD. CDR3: CAISKGTSGNTIYF. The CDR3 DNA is TGTGCCATCAGTAAGGGAACCTCTGGAAACACCATATATTTT.

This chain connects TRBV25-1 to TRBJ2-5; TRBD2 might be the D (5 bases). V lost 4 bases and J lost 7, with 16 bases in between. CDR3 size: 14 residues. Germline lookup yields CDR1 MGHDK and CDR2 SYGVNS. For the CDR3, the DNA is TGTGCCAGCAGTGCCTCAACCTGGAGCGGGACCCAGTACTTC. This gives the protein CASSASTWSGTQYF.